This TCR beta chain comes out of a study of T-cell memory formation after mild COVID-19. Trimming took off 5 bases at V and 2 bases at J, with 10 bases between the two ends. In germline, CDR1 is SGHVS, CDR2 FQNEAQ. The CDR3 is 13 residues long. MiXCR was run by TCRdb on the 5' RACE reads, yielding one entry per CDR3 protein. Of about 150,000 distinct CDR3 sequences in the sample, roughly 24% were seen once. Sequencing was performed on PBMCs or a T cell subset sorted from them (not recorded which). The chain employs TRBV7-8 and TRBJ2-7, with D maybe TRBD2 (6 bases). This sequence was found in an adult woman who had mild COVID-19 (a few samples of this study predate the infection). Cell type and time point are not known. The CDR3 here is CASSPGDPYEQYF. CDR3 coding DNA: TGTGCCAGCAGCCCGGGAGACCCCTACGAGCAGTACTTC.